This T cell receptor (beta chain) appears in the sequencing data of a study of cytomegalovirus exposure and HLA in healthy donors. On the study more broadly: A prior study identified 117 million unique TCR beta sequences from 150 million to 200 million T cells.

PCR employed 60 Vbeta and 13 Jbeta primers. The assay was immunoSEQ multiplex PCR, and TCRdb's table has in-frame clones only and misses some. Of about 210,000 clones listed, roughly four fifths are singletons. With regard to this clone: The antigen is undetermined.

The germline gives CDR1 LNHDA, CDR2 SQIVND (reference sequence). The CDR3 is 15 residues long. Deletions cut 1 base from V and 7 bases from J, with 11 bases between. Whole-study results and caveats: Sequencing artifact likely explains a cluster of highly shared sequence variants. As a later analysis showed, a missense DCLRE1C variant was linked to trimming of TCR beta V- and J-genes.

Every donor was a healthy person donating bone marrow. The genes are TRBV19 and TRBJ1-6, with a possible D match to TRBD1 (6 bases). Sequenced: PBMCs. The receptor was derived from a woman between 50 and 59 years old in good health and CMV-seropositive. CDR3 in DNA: TGTGCCAGTAGTATAGTTACAGGGACGAATTCACCCCTCCACTTT. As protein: CASSIVTGTNSPLHF.